This T cell receptor beta chain was recorded in a study of regulatory T cells in long-lasting Graves disease. The overall study: Graves' patients, newly diagnosed, had taken antithyroid drugs under 3 months. Study-wide results and limits: Accuracy may have suffered from the small sample size.

The CDR3 runs to 13 residues. Trimming cost V 6 bases and J 7 bases, with 13 bases left between them. In regard to this clonotype: The target antigen is unknown.

Indicated time point: newly diagnosed GD, antithyroid drugs for less than 3 months. Isolated PBMC RNA provided the starting material for the TCR library. With iRepertoire HTBI primers and Arm-PCR of CDR3 regions, TCR beta libraries were built. TCRdb re-derived calls from the multiplex PCR reads in MiXCR, one entry per CDR3 protein. Of a few hundred thousand distinct CDR3 sequences in the sample, around 20% were seen once. This clonotype was obtained from a female donor with Graves disease. The chain couples TRBV12-3 or TRBV12-4 to TRBJ1-5; possibly TRBD1 for D (5 bases). The material was peripheral blood mononuclear cells (PBMCs), obtained at new diagnosis, from a patient treated with antithyroid drugs. The CDR3 region has the DNA TGTGCCAGCAGCGGATTCGGGGGGCAGCCCCAGCATTTT. Residues: CASSGFGGQPQHF.